Sequencing of this TCR beta chain was carried out in a study of shared clonotypes between healthy human individuals. Study information: The people who gave samples were a couple of women and three men aged 18 to 49.

The germline CDR1 and CDR2 sequences are SQVTM and ANQGSEA. V dropped 7 bases and J dropped 0 bases, with 12 bases sitting between them. This CDR3 contains 14 residues. The assay was run at deep level. Sequencing on ten immunoSEQ deep assay plates was performed for unsorted PBMC DNA. Sequencing was performed with immunoSEQ multiplex PCR; in TCRdb, only in-frame clones are kept and a portion is missing. The sample shows approximately 470,000 clones, more than 65% of them seen only once. In the case of this clone: Its antigen is unidentified. A far larger clone is only one base removed, so a read error is likely. Other DNA variants within this sample encode the same CDR3.

Study-level results: Limitation of the genetic and exposure-history diversity represented came from the few donors.

Sequencing was performed on PBMCs. This chain connects TRBV29-1 to TRBJ2-2; D may be TRBD1 or TRBD2 (5 bases each). The TCR originated in a woman between 40 and 55 years old in good health. Some clones in this sample may be carry-over from other donors' samples. CDR3 sequence reads: CSGDGTPNTGELFF. CDR3 bases: TGCAGCGGGGACGGAACACCGAACACCGGGGAGCTGTTTTTT.